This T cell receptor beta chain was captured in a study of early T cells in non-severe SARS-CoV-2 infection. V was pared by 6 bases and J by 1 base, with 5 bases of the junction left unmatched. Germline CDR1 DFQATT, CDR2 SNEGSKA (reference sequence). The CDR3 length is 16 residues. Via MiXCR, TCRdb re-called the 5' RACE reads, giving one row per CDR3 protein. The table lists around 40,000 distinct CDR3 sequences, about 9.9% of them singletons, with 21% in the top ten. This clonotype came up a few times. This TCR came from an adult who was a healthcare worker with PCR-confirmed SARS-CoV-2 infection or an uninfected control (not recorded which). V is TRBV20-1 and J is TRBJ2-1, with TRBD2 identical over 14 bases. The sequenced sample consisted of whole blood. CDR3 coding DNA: TGCAGTGCAAGGGGACTAGCGGGAGTGTCCTACAATGAGCAGTTCTTC. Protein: CSARGLAGVSYNEQFF.